The 4 T cell receptor beta chains below were found in one sample sequenced in a study of T cells in Graves' hyperthyroidism and ophthalmopathy. Authors of the study amplified TCR beta CDR3 regions from RNA transcripts. The study used the HTBI primer set for a first-round RT-PCR of the TCR CDR3. TCRdb passed the multiplex PCR reads through MiXCR, listing each CDR3 protein once. The table records about 250,000 distinct CDR3 sequences, roughly 22% of them present only once. The sequencing input was blood. Source of these receptors: a woman between 35 and 50 years old with Graves' ophthalmopathy.

V usage is TRBV10-3 and J usage is TRBJ1-2, with TRBD1 as a possible D gene (5 bases). The V gene lost 10 bases and the J gene lost 5 bases, with 17 bases spanning the gap. The germline V gene has CDR1 ENHRY and CDR2 SYGVKD. CDR3 size: 13 residues. The CDR3 loop reads CASTGIGPYGYTF. Here the CDR3 DNA reads TGTGCCAGCACAGGAATCGGACCTTATGGCTACACCTTC.

This clonotype was counted between two and nine times. This chain links TRBV20-1 with TRBJ2-5; perhaps TRBD2 as D (6 bases). Trimming cost V 6 bases and J 4 bases, with 9 bases left between them. The CDR3 is 11 residues long. From germline, CDR1 is DFQATT and CDR2 SNEGSKA (reference sequence). The CDR3 DNA sequence: TGCAGTGCACCGGGACTAGAGACCCAGTACTTC. Translation: CSAPGLETQYF.

The V gene is TRBV10-3, the J gene TRBJ2-5, with D possibly being TRBD1 or TRBD2 (6 bases each). CDR3 length: 14 amino acids. V was trimmed by 6 bases and J by 7 bases, leaving 18 bases between them. Per germline, CDR1 ENHRY and CDR2 SYGVKD. CDR3 coding DNA: TGTGCCATCAGAGCCAGGGGCGGGGATGGGACCCAGTACTTC. Translating it yields CAIRARGGDGTQYF.

Remarks on this clonotype: A much larger clone lies one base from this, so it may be a read error. This chain connects TRBV29-1 to TRBJ2-2, with a weak D call TRBD2 (5 bases). This CDR3 has 13 residues. V was clipped by 7 bases and J by 3 bases, with 12 bases between them. The germline V gene has CDR1 SQVTM and CDR2 ANQGSEA. CDR3 region: CSAVKADTGELFF. CDR3 DNA sequence: TGCAGCGCCGTGAAAGCGGACACCGGGGAGCTGTTTTTT.